The text below deals with one TCR beta chain. What it recognizes is unknown. V lost 6 bases to trimming and J lost 8 bases; unmatched junction nucleotides: 4. The CDR3 contains 13 residues. Germline V gene sequence: CDR1 SGHAT, CDR2 FQNNGV. With the Oncomine TCR Beta short-read assay, DNA from cultured CD4+ T cells was sequenced. From cultured CD4+ T cells, genomic DNA was extracted. TCRdb reprocessed the PCR reads with MiXCR, giving one entry per CDR3 protein. Here the sample spans around 15,000 distinct CDR3 sequences, approximately 29% being singletons. The sample comes from a study of vaccination and CD4 T cells after COVID-19. Study-wide results and limits: Convalescent patients' vaccine-specific clones were spike mono-reactive in 304 of 307 cases.

Treatment meaning: roughly ten-day PBMC culture with coronavirus spike peptide pools or control peptides (ViraFEST assay). Half-medium changes with fresh IL-2 medium occurred on days 3 and 7. This TCR was sampled from a human donor with COVID-19. This rearrangement joins TRBV11-2 to TRBJ2-1, with 10 bases fitting TRBD1. The source material was cultured CD4+ T cells from blood. The CDR3 nucleotides read TGTGCCAGCAGTCGGGACAGGGGCTATGAGCAGTTCTTC. Protein product: CASSRDRGYEQFF.